The T cell receptor beta chain described here comes from a study of CD8+CD57+ T cells in acquired aplastic anemia. Patients chosen for sequencing had CD8+CD57+ cells that had expanded, as shown by flow cytometry. CDR3 and TCR beta VDJ profiling relied on a genomic DNA template. One entry per CDR3 protein results from TCRdb running MiXCR on the reads. The table records about half a million distinct CDR3 sequences, around 30% of them present only once. This CDR3 is 14 amino acids long. Between the trimmed V and J ends, which lost 0 bases and 6 bases, there was a span of 10 bases. The germline CDR1 and CDR2 sequences are SGDLS and YYNGEE.

This TCR came from a human donor with aplastic anemia. The chain has TRBV9 and TRBJ2-1; D gene unclear. The source material was sorted CD4+, CD8+, or CD8+CD57+ T cells (not recorded which) from PBMCs. CDR3 amino acids: CASSVVGRGNEQFF. Written as DNA, the CDR3 is TGTGCCAGCAGCGTAGTAGGGCGTGGCAATGAGCAGTTCTTC.